A selection of T cell receptor beta chains follows, all from one sample in a study of shared clonotypes between healthy human individuals. Using immunoSEQ multiplex PCR, the repertoire was profiled, and TCRdb retains in-frame clones only, with some absent. Here the sample spans around 2,000,000 clones, approximately 94% being singletons. Input material: naive CD8+ T cells sorted from blood. These receptors were collected from a man aged 18 to 35 in good health. The CDR3 runs from the conserved cysteine through the conserved F or W. The D gene is left open where the match is weak. Clone size appears in some rows only: once, few, many, or a class for an expanded clone.

cdr3_length j_call clone_size d_call v_call cdr3_nt cdr3_aa
15 TRBJ1-4 NA TRBD1 TRBV7-2 TGTGCCAGCAGCACCCTACAGGGGTCGGGTGAAAAACTGTTTTTT CASSTLQGSGEKLFF
15 TRBJ2-5 NA NA TRBV4-3 TGCGCCAGCAGCCCTCTCGGCGGGGCCCAAGAGACCCAGTACTTC CASSPLGGAQETQYF
12 TRBJ2-7 NA NA TRBV29-1 TGCAGCGTTGAGGGCAGCGCCTACGAGCAGTACTTC CSVEGSAYEQYF
13 TRBJ1-1 few NA TRBV2 TGTGCCAGCAGTATGACGGTTGAAACTGAAGCTTTCTTT CASSMTVETEAFF
15 TRBJ1-3 NA NA TRBV15 TGTGCCACCAGCAGAAGACAGGACCCTGGAAACACCATATATTTT CATSRRQDPGNTIYF
15 TRBJ2-7 NA NA TRBV6-5 TGTGCCAGCAGTTATGTTGGCGGCTCATTTGGGGAGCAGTACTTC CASSYVGGSFGEQYF
15 TRBJ1-3 NA NA TRBV6-5 TGTGCCAGCAGTTACGGACAGATCTCTGGAAACACCATATATTTT CASSYGQISGNTIYF
17 TRBJ2-3 NA TRBD2 TRBV2 TGTGCCAGCAGTGAAATTCCTAGCGGGGGGTTCACAGATACGCAGTATTTT CASSEIPSGGFTDTQYF
12 TRBJ1-1 NA NA TRBV27 TGTGCCAGCAGTCCGCTAGGGGCTGAAGCTTTCTTT CASSPLGAEAFF
15 TRBJ1-1 NA NA TRBV19 TGTGCCAGTAGTATAGAGGGCGGACTGAACACTGAAGCTTTCTTT CASSIEGGLNTEAFF
15 TRBJ2-3 NA TRBD1 TRBV11-2 TGTGCCAGCAGCTACGGGACAGGGTTCACAGATACGCAGTATTTT CASSYGTGFTDTQYF
16 TRBJ2-7 NA NA TRBV27 TGTGCCAGCAGTTTAGGCGCTCGGGCGGATATCGACGAGCAGTACTTC CASSLGARADIDEQYF
15 TRBJ2-3 NA TRBD2 TRBV29-1 TGCAGCGTTGAAGCGTTAGCGGGGATATCAGATACGCAGTATTTT CSVEALAGISDTQYF
16 TRBJ2-7 few TRBD1 TRBV27 TGTGCCAGCAGTTTTTCGACAGGGGAGAGCTCCTACGAGCAGTACTTC CASSFSTGESSYEQYF
17 TRBJ1-4 NA TRBD1 TRBV5-1 TGCGCCAGCAGCACAGGACAGGGATATGCAACTAATGAAAAACTGTTTTTT CASSTGQGYATNEKLFF
12 TRBJ2-1 NA NA TRBV30 TGTGCCTGGAGGGGATTGAACAATGAGCAGTTCTTC CAWRGLNNEQFF
18 TRBJ2-3 NA TRBD2 TRBV27 TGTGCCAGCAGTTTCGGAGCGGGGGGGGGTTTGGGCACAGATACGCAGTATTTT CASSFGAGGGLGTDTQYF
14 TRBJ2-7 NA NA TRBV5-5 TGTGCCAGCAGCTTGGTGTCGGGTCCCCACGAGCAGTACTTC CASSLVSGPHEQYF
12 TRBJ2-2 NA NA TRBV9 TGTGCCAGCAGTGGTGGCACCGGGGAGCTGTTTTTT CASSGGTGELFF
13 TRBJ1-5 NA NA TRBV6-5 TGTGCCAGCAGTCCCCGGGACAACCAGCCCCAGCATTTT CASSPRDNQPQHF
14 TRBJ2-1 NA NA TRBV10-3 TGTGCCATCAGTGCCTGGGACTCCTACAATGAGCAGTTCTTC CAISAWDSYNEQFF
14 TRBJ1-2 NA NA TRBV4-1 TGCGCCAGCAGCCAAGGAATAGGGTCCTATGGCTACACCTTC CASSQGIGSYGYTF
14 TRBJ1-6 NA NA TRBV9 TGTGCCAGCAGCGTAGGGCGGGATAATTCACCCCTCCACTTT CASSVGRDNSPLHF
11 TRBJ2-3 NA NA TRBV13 TGTGCCAGCAGCCAGCAAGATACGCAGTATTTT CASSQQDTQYF
13 TRBJ2-3 NA NA TRBV4-1 TGCGCCACCCTCGACAGAACTACAGATACGCAGTATTTT CATLDRTTDTQYF
15 TRBJ2-7 NA NA TRBV9 TGTGCCAGCAGCCCCGCACCGGGACAACGTTGGGAGCAGTACTTC CASSPAPGQRWEQYF
11 TRBJ2-5 NA NA TRBV29-1 TGCAGCGTTGAAGAGTCAGCAACCCAGTACTTC CSVEESATQYF
15 TRBJ1-1 NA NA TRBV13 TGTGCCAGCAGCCCCTTGGGGGGGGGTTACGGTGAAGCTTTCTTT CASSPLGGGYGEAFF
14 TRBJ2-7 few TRBD2 TRBV19 TGTGCCAGTAGTATGGGCGGGGGCTCCTACGAGCAGTACTTC CASSMGGGSYEQYF
13 TRBJ2-7 NA NA TRBV27 TGTGCCAGCAGTTTAGCTGGGGCCTACGAGCAGTACTTC CASSLAGAYEQYF
17 TRBJ1-4 NA TRBD1 TRBV10-3 TGTGCCATCAGTGAGTTAGGGGTACAGACAGGGCTCGAAAAACTGTTTTTT CAISELGVQTGLEKLFF
15 TRBJ1-1 NA NA TRBV6-1 TGTGCCAGCAGTGAATTTTTTGGGATGAACACTGAAGCTTTCTTT CASSEFFGMNTEAFF
15 TRBJ2-7 NA TRBD2 TRBV2 TGTGCCAGCAGTGAAAATAGCGGGGGATTCTACGAGCAGTACTTC CASSENSGGFYEQYF
14 TRBJ1-6 once TRBD1 TRBV5-6 TGTGCCAGCAGCGGGGGACAGGGTGGGTCACCCCTCCACTTT CASSGGQGGSPLHF
16 TRBJ2-3 NA NA TRBV25-1 TGTGCCAGCAGTGACCGACACCCAGGGAACACAGATACGCAGTATTTT CASSDRHPGNTDTQYF
13 TRBJ2-7 once TRBD1 TRBV30 TGTGCCGGGAGGGACAGGGCAGTCTACGAGCAGTACTTC CAGRDRAVYEQYF
16 TRBJ2-3 NA TRBD1 TRBV10-2 TGCGCCAGCAGTGAGGTCGGACAGGGGGCCACAGATACGCAGTATTTT CASSEVGQGATDTQYF
13 TRBJ2-7 NA NA TRBV5-6 TGTGCCAGCAGCCAAGGACAGAGCTACGAGCAGTACTTC CASSQGQSYEQYF
15 TRBJ2-2 NA TRBD1 TRBV7-6 TGTGCCAGCAGCTTGGAGGCAGGGGGCACCGGGGAGCTGTTTTTT CASSLEAGGTGELFF
15 TRBJ2-5 NA NA TRBV2 TGTGCCAGCAGTGAAGCTGCCAGCGGACAAGAGACCCAGTACTTC CASSEAASGQETQYF
13 TRBJ2-7 NA TRBD2 TRBV9 TGTGCCAGCAGCGTAGTGGGGGAGGGCGAGCAGTACTTC CASSVVGEGEQYF
14 TRBJ2-7 NA TRBD2 TRBV7-9 TGTGCCAGCAGCTTATCCGGACTAGCCTACGAGCAGTACTTC CASSLSGLAYEQYF
16 TRBJ2-3 NA NA TRBV9 TGTGCCAGCAGCACCAACTCGCTATCTAGCACAGATACGCAGTATTTT CASSTNSLSSTDTQYF
13 TRBJ1-6 few NA TRBV5-6 TGTGCCAGCAGCCGGCGGGAACCGGAGCCCCTCCACTTT CASSRREPEPLHF
17 TRBJ2-3 NA TRBD2 TRBV7-9 TGTGCCAGCAGCTCTCGACTAGCGGGAAGTGGGACAGATACGCAGTATTTT CASSSRLAGSGTDTQYF
13 TRBJ1-3 NA NA TRBV10-3 TGTGCCATCAGTGATCTCCGGGAGTACACCATATATTTT CAISDLREYTIYF
13 TRBJ1-2 NA NA TRBV27 TGTGCCAGCAGTATGTCCCCGGGGAATGGCTACACCTTC CASSMSPGNGYTF
14 TRBJ2-7 once NA TRBV28 TGTGTCAGCAGTTTACACGGGGGTCCCTACGAGCAGTACTTC CVSSLHGGPYEQYF
16 TRBJ1-2 NA NA TRBV2 TGTGCCAGCAGTGAAGCCACAGAGGGTATTAACTATGGCTACACCTTC CASSEATEGINYGYTF
17 TRBJ2-1 NA TRBD1 TRBV27 TGTGCCAGCAGTGACGGCGTACGGGGACAGGGGGCAGATGAGCAGTTCTTC CASSDGVRGQGADEQFF
14 TRBJ2-3 once NA TRBV30 TGTGCCCTGCAGGGGGCGGGAGGGGCAGATACGCAGTATTTT CALQGAGGADTQYF
14 TRBJ2-2 NA NA TRBV7-9 TGTGCCAGCAGCTCCCAACCAAGCACCGGGGAGCTGTTTTTT CASSSQPSTGELFF
15 TRBJ2-7 NA TRBD1 TRBV7-3 TGTGCCAGCAGCTTGCTCGGGACAGGTGACTACGAGCAGTACTTC CASSLLGTGDYEQYF
15 TRBJ1-3 NA NA TRBV7-2 TGTGCCAGCAGCCCAATTTTTATCTCTGGAAACACCATATATTTT CASSPIFISGNTIYF